This T cell receptor (beta chain) was observed in a study of shared clonotypes between healthy human individuals. Study-wide results and caveats: Among non-shared clonotypes, generation probabilities were lower than among those shared by all four donors.

V was shortened by 5 bases and J by 0 bases, with 11 bases between the two germline ends. The CDR3 covers 15 residues. Germline V gene sequence: CDR1 MNHEY, CDR2 SMNVEV (reference sequence). Naive CD8 cells comprised CD45RO-negative, CCR7-positively selected cells, excluding terminally differentiated effector memory CD45RA+ cells. Execution of the assay was at deep level. The authors distributed each subset's genomic DNA evenly over several immunoSEQ plates. Produced via immunoSEQ multiplex PCR; TCRdb's table is partial and in-frame only. The table records about 600,000 clones, 95% to 96% of them present only once. A remark on this clone: Its antigen is still unknown.

The TCR sequence derives from a woman aged 25 to 39 in good health. The chain has TRBV27 and TRBJ1-5, with a possible D match to TRBD1 (5 bases). Sample: naive CD8+ T cells sorted from blood. Here the CDR3 DNA reads TGTGCCAGCAGTCCCGACAGTTATAGCAATCAGCCCCAGCATTTT. Its translation: CASSPDSYSNQPQHF.